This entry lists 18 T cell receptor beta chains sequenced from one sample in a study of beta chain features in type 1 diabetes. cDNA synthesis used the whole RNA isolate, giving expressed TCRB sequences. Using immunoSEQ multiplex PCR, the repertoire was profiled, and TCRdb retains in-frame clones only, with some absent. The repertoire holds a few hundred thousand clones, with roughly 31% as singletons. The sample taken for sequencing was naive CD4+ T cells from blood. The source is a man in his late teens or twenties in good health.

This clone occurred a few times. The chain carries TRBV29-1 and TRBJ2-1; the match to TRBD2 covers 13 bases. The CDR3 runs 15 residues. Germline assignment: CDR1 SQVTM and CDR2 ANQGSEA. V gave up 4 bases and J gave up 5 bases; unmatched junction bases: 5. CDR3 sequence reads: CSVVFGTSGNNEQFF. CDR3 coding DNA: TGCAGCGTTGTGTTTGGGACTAGCGGGAACAATGAGCAGTTCTTC.

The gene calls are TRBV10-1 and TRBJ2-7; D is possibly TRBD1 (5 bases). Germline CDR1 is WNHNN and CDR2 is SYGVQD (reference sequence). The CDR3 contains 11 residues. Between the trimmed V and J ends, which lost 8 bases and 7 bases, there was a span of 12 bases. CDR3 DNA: TGCGCCAGCGCAGGGTTGGGAGAGCAGTACTTC. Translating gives CASAGLGEQYF.

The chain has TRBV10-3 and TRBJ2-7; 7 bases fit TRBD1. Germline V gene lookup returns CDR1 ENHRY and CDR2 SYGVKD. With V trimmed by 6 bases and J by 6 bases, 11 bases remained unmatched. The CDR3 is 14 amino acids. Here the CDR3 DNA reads TGTGCCATCAGAGCTGGACAGGCGCCAGGCGAGCAGTACTTC. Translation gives CAIRAGQAPGEQYF.

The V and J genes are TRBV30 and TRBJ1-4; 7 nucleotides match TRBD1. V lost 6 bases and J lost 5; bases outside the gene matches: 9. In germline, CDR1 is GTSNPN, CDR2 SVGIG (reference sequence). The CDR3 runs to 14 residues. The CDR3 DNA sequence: TGTGCCTGCCCGGAGGGGGCGCTGAATGAAAAACTGTTTTTT. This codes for CACPEGALNEKLFF.

The CDR3 here is CAWTPDRGRYGYTF. For the CDR3, the DNA is TGTGCCTGGACCCCGGACAGGGGTAGATATGGCTACACCTTC. The chain has TRBV30 and TRBJ1-2; TRBD1 aligns across 9 bases. The CDR3 spans 14 residues. V was pared by 4 bases and J by 5 bases, with 8 bases of the junction left unmatched. Per germline, CDR1 GTSNPN and CDR2 SVGIG (reference sequence).

The CDR3, as DNA: TGTGCCAGCAGTTTTGAGGGTGAGACTGAAGCTTTCTTT. Amino acid sequence: CASSFEGETEAFF. V usage is TRBV6-5 and J usage is TRBJ1-1; no firm D call. CDR1 is MNHEY, CDR2 SVGAGI, per germline. This CDR3 has 13 amino acids. Trimming pared 4 bases from V and 5 bases from J, leaving 11 bases between.

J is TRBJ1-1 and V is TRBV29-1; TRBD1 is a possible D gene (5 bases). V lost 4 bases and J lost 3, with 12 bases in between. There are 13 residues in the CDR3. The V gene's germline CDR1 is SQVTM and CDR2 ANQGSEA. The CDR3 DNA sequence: TGCAGCGTTGCCAGGGATCGGGACACTGAAGCTTTCTTT. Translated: CSVARDRDTEAFF.

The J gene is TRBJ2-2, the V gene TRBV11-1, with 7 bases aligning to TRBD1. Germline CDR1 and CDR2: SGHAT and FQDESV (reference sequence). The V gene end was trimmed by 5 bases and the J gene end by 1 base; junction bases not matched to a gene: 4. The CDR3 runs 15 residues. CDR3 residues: CASSARQGNTGELFF. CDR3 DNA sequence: TGTGCCAGCAGCGCCCGACAGGGGAACACCGGGGAGCTGTTTTTT.

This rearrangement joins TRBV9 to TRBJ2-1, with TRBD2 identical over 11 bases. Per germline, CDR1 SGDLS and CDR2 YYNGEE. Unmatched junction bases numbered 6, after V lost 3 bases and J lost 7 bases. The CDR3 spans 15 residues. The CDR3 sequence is CASSAELAGVNEQFF. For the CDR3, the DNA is TGTGCCAGCAGCGCGGAACTAGCGGGAGTGAATGAGCAGTTCTTC.

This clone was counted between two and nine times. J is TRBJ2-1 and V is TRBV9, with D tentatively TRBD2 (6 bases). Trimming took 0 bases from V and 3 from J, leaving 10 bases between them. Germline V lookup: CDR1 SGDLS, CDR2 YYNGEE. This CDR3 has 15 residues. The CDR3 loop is CASSVEGTYYNEQFF. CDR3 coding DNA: TGTGCCAGCAGCGTAGAAGGGACTTACTACAATGAGCAGTTCTTC. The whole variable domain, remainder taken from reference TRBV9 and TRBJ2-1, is DSGVTQTPKHLITATGQRVTLRCSPRSGDLSVYWYQQSLDQGLQFLIQYYNGEERAKGNILERFSAQQFPDLHSELNLSSLELGDSALYFCASSVEGTYYNEQFFGPGTRLTVL.

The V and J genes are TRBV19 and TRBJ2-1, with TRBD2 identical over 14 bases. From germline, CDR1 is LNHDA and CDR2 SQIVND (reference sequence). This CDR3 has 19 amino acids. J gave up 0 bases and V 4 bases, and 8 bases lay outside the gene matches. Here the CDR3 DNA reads TGTGCCAGTAGTACAAGGACTAGCGGGAGGCCGAGCTCCTACAATGAGCAGTTCTTC. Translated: CASSTRTSGRPSSYNEQFF.

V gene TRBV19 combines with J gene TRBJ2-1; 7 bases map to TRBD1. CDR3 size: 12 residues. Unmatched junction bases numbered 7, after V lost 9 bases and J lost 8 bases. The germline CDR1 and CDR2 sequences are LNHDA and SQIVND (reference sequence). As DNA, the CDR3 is TGTGCCAGCTCGACAGGGCGTCATGAGCAGTTCTTC. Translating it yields CASSTGRHEQFF.

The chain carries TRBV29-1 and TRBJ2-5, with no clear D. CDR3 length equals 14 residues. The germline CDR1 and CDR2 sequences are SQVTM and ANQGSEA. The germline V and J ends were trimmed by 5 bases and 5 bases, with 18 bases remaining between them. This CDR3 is CSVPGWVSVETQYF. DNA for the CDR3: TGCAGCGTTCCCGGATGGGTAAGCGTCGAGACCCAGTACTTC.

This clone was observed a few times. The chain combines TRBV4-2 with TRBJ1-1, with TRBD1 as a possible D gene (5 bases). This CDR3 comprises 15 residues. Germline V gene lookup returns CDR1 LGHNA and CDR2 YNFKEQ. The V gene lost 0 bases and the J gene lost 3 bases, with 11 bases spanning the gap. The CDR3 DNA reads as TGTGCCAGCAGCCAAGATAGGCAGGGCGACACTGAAGCTTTCTTT. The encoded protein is CASSQDRQGDTEAFF.

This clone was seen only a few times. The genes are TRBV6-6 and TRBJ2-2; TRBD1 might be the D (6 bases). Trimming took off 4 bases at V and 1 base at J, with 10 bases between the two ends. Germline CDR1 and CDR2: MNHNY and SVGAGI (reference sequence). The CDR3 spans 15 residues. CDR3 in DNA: TGTGCCAGCAGTTCCGACAGGCAGAACACCGGGGAGCTGTTTTTT. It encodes CASSSDRQNTGELFF.

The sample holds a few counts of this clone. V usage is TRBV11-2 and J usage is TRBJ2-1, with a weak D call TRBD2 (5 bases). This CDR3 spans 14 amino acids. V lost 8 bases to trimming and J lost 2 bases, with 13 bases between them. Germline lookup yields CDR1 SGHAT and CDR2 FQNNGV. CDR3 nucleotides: TGTGCCAGCGGGGTGAGCGGTCCCTACAATGAGCAGTTCTTC. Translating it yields CASGVSGPYNEQFF.

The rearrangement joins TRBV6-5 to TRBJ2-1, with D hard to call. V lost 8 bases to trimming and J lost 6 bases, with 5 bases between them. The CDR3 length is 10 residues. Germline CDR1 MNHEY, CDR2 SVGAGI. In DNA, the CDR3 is TGTGCCAGCGGATCCAATGAGCAGTTCTTC. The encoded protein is CASGSNEQFF.

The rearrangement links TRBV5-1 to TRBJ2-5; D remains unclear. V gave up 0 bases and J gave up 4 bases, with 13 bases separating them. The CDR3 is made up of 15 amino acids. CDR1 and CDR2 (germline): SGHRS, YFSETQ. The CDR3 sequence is CASSLGGGKAETQYF. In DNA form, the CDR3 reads TGCGCCAGCAGCTTGGGAGGCGGAAAGGCAGAGACCCAGTACTTC.